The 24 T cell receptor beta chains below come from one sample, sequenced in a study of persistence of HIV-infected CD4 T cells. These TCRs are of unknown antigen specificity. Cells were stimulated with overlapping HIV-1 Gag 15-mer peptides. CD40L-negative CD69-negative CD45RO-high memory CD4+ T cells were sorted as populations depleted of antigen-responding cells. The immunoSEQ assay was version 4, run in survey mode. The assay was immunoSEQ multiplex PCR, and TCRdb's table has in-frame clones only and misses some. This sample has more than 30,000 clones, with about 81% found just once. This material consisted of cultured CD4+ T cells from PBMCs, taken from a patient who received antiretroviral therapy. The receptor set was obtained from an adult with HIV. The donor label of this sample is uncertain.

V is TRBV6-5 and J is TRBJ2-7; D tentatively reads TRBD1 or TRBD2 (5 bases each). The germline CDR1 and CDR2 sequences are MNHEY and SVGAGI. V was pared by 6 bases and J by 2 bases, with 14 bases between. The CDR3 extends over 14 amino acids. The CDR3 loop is CASRGDGLPYEQYV. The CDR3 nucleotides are TGTGCCAGCAGAGGGGACGGGCTGCCCTACGAGCAGTACGTC.

CDR3 DNA: TGTGCCAGCAGCGGGATGTGGCAGGGTTACAATGAGCAGTTCTTC. This sequence encodes CASSGMWQGYNEQFF. The V gene is TRBV7-3, the J gene TRBJ2-1; a weak D match, TRBD1 (5 bases). The CDR3 contains 15 residues. Looked up from germline, CDR1 is SGHTA and CDR2 is FQGTGA. Trimming removed 5 bases from V and 4 bases from J, with 15 bases in between.

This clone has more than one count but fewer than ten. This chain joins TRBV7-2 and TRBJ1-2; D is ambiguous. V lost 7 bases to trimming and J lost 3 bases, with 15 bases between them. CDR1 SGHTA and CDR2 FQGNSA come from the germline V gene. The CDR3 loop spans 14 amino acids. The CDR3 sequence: CASTAQSGDYGYTF. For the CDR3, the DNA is TGTGCCAGCACCGCCCAGTCCGGGGACTATGGCTACACCTTC.

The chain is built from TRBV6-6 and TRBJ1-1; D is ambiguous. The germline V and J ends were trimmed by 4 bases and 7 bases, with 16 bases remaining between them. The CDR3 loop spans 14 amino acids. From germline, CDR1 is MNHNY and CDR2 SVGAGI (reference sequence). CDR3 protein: CASSLAASGHEAFF. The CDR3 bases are TGTGCCAGCAGTTTAGCGGCCTCCGGGCATGAAGCTTTCTTT.

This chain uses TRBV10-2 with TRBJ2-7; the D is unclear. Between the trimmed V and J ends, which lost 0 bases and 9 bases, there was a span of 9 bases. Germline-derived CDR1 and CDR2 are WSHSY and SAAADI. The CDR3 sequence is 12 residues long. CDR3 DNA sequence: TGCGCCAGCAGTGAGTCGATTAGAGCGCAGTACGTC. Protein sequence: CASSESIRAQYV.

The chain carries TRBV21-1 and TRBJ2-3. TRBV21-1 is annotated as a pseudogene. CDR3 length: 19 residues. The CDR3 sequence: CASSKWVSGRGRMGDTQYF. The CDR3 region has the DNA TGTGCCAGCAGCAAGTGGGTGTCGGGGAGGGGGCGGATGGGAGATACGCAGTATTTT.

The CDR3 protein is CAWKWDRETQYF. The CDR3 nucleotides are TGTGCCTGGAAATGGGATCGGGAGACCCAGTACTTC. This chain links TRBV30 with TRBJ2-5; no definite D call. From germline, CDR1 is GTSNPN and CDR2 SVGIG (reference sequence). The CDR3 totals 12 residues. V lost 4 bases and J 5 bases, leaving 11 bases between the germline ends.

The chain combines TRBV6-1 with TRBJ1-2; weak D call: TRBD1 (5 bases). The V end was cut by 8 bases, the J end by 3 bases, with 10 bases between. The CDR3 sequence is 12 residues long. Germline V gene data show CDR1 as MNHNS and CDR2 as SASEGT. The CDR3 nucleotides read TGTGCCAGCGAAGGGGTGGACTATGGCTACACCTTC. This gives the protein CASEGVDYGYTF.

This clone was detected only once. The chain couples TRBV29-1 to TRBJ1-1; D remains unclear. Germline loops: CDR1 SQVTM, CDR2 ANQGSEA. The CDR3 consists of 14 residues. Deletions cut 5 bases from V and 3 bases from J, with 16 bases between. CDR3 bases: TGCAGCGTTACTGTAGGCAGTGTGGACACTGAAGCTTTCTTT. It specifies CSVTVGSVDTEAFF. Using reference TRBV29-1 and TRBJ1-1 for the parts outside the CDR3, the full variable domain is SAVISQKPSRDICQRGTSLTIQCQVDSQVTMMFWYRQQPGQSLTLIATANQGSEATYESGFVIDKFPISRPNLTFSTLTVSNMSPEDSSIYLCSVTVGSVDTEAFFGQGTRLTVV.

This CDR3 is CASSHGQGTSPLHF. The DNA for the CDR3 is TGTGCCAGCAGCCACGGACAGGGGACCTCACCCCTCCACTTT. The rearrangement joins TRBV3-1 (or the pseudogene TRBV3-2) to TRBJ1-6; 9 nucleotides line up with TRBD1. The CDR3 contains 14 residues. Trimming took 3 bases from V and 10 from J; bases not matched to a gene: 4. From germline, CDR1 is LGHDT and CDR2 YNNKEL (reference sequence).

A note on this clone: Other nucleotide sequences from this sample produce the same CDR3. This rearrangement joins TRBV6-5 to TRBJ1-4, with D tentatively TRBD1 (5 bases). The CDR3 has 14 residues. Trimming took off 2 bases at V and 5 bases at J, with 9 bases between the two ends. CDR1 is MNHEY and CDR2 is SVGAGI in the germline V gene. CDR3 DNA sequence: TGTGCCAGCAGTTACGGGGCTTCAAATGAAAAACTGTTTTTT. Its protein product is CASSYGASNEKLFF.

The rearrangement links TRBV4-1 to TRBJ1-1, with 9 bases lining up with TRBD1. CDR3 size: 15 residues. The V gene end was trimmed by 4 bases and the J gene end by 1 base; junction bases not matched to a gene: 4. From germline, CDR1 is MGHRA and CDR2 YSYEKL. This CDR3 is CASSPGQGQNTEAFF. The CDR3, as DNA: TGCGCCAGCAGCCCGGGACAGGGTCAGAACACTGAAGCTTTCTTT.

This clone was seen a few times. The CDR3 loop reads CASSHREGNNSPLHF. In DNA form, the CDR3 reads TGTGCCAGTAGTCACAGGGAGGGAAATAATTCACCCCTCCACTTT. The chain links TRBV19 to TRBJ1-6, with D possibly matching TRBD1 (6 bases). Germline V gene lookup returns CDR1 LNHDA and CDR2 SQIVND (reference sequence). CDR3 size: 15 residues. Trimming removed 5 bases at V and 5 bases at J, with 13 bases between.

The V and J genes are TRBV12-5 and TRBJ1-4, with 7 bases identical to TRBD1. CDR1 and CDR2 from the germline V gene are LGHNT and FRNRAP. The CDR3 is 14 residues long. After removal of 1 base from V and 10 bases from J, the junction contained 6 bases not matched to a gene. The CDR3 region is CASGLAGGEGKLFF. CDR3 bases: TGTGCTAGTGGTTTGGCAGGGGGGGAAGGAAAACTGTTTTTT.

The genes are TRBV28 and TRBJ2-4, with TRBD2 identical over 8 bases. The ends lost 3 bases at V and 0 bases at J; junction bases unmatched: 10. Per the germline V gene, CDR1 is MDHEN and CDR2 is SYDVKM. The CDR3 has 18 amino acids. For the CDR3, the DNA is TGTGCCAGCAGTTTCCCCCTTAGTAGCGGGGTAGCCAAAAACATTCAGTACTTC. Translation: CASSFPLSSGVAKNIQYF.

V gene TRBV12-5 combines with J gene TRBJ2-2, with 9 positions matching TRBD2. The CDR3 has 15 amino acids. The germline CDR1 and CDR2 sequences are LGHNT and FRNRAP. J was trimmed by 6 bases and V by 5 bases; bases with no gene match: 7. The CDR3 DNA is TGTGCTAGTGGTAACACGGGACTAGCCCCCGGGGAGCTGTTTTTT. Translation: CASGNTGLAPGELFF.

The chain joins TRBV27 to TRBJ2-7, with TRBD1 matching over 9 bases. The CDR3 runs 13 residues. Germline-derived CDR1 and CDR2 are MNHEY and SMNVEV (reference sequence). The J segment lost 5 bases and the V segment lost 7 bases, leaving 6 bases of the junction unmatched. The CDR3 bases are TGTGCCAGCACCAGGACAGGGGCCCACGAGCAGTACTTC. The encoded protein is CASTRTGAHEQYF.

DNA of the CDR3: TGTGCCACCAGCGGTTGGACTGTCGACCCTGAAGCTTTCTTT. It specifies CATSGWTVDPEAFF. The V and J genes are TRBV15 and TRBJ1-1, with D unclear. Between the trimmed V and J ends, which lost 5 bases and 6 bases, there was a span of 16 bases. This CDR3 spans 14 amino acids. Germline V gene lookup returns CDR1 LNHNV and CDR2 YYDKDF (reference sequence).

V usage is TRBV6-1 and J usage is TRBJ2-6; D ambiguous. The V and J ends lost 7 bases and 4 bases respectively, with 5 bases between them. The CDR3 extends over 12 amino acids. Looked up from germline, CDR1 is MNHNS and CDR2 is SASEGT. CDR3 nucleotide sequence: TGTGCCAGCAAGGACGGGGCCAACGTCCTGACTTTC. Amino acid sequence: CASKDGANVLTF.

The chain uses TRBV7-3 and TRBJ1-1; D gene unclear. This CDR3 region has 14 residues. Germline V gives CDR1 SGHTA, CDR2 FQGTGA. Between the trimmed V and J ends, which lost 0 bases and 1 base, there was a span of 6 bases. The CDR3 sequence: CASSLTSANTEAFF. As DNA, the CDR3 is TGTGCCAGCAGCTTAACGTCCGCGAACACTGAAGCTTTCTTT.

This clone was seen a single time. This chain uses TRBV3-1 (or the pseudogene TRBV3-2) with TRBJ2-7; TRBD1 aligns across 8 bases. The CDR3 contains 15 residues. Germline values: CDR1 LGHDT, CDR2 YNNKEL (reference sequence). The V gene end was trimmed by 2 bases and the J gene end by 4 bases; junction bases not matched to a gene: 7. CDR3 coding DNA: TGTGCCAGCAGCCAATCTGGGACAGGATCTTACGAGCAGTACTTC. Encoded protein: CASSQSGTGSYEQYF.

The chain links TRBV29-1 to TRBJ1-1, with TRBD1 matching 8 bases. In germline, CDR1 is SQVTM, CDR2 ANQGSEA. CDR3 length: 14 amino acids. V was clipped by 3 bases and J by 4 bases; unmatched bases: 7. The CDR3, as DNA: TGCAGCGTTGACAGGGGGCGGTTTATCACTGAAGCTTTCTTT. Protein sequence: CSVDRGRFITEAFF.

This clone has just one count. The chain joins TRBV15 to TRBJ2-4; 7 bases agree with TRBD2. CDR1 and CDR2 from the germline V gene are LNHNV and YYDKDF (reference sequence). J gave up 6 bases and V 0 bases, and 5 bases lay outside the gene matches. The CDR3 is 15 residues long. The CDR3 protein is CATSRDLGGRNIQYF. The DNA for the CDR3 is TGTGCCACCAGCAGAGATTTGGGGGGGAGAAACATTCAGTACTTC.

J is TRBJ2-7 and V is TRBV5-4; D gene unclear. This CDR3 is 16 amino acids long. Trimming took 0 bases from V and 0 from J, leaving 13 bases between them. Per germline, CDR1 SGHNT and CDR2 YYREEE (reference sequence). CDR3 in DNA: TGTGCCAGCAGCTTGGATTTGAAGGCGACCTCCTACGAGCAGTACGTC. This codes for CASSLDLKATSYEQYV.